A single sample gave rise to the 10 T cell receptor beta chains below, sequenced in a study of blood T cell repertoires in COVID-19. This table comes from immunoSEQ multiplex PCR, and its TCRdb copy is limited to in-frame clones, with some not included. In the table there are 64,000 or so clones, around 80% of which are singletons. The sequenced sample was peripheral blood. All receptors derive from a man older than 75 with acute or convalescent COVID-19.

This chain uses TRBV3-1 (or the pseudogene TRBV3-2) with TRBJ2-5, with TRBD1 matching over 10 bases. CDR3 length equals 17 residues. Germline trimming cut 4 bases from V and 5 bases from J; bases unmatched to any gene: 13. Germline CDR1 reads LGHDT; CDR2 reads YNNKEL (reference sequence). The CDR3 loop is CASSLRQGARAYETQYF. The CDR3 DNA reads TGTGCCAGCAGCCTTCGACAGGGGGCGCGAGCGTACGAGACCCAGTACTTC.

This clone was seen just once. CDR3 protein: CASSHGQGAAGANVLTF. The CDR3 DNA is TGTGCCAGCAGCCATGGACAGGGGGCGGCTGGGGCCAACGTCCTGACTTTC. The V and J genes are TRBV3-1 (or the pseudogene TRBV3-2) and TRBJ2-6, with 11 nucleotides matching TRBD1. Per the germline V gene, CDR1 is LGHDT and CDR2 is YNNKEL (reference sequence). CDR3 length: 17 amino acids. With 3 bases clipped from V and 2 bases from J, the junction kept 3 bases outside the gene matches.

The gene calls are TRBV3-1 (or the pseudogene TRBV3-2) and TRBJ1-3, with TRBD1 as a possible D gene (6 bases). Germline loops: CDR1 LGHDT, CDR2 YNNKEL (reference sequence). There are 15 residues in the CDR3. V was trimmed by 3 bases and J by 7 bases, leaving 16 bases between them. In DNA, the CDR3 is TGTGCCAGCAGCCAGACAGGAGCTCTGGAGAACACCATATATTTT. It encodes CASSQTGALENTIYF.

CDR3 nucleotide sequence: TGCGCCAGCACCCTGGGACAGGGGAACGGGAACACTGAAGCTTTCTTT. Translation: CASTLGQGNGNTEAFF. V and J are TRBV5-1 and TRBJ1-1, with 10 bases matching TRBD1. Unmatched junction bases numbered 9, after V lost 6 bases and J lost 1 base. CDR1 SGHRS and CDR2 YFSETQ come from the germline V gene. There are 16 residues in the CDR3.

This sequence joins TRBV6-2 or TRBV6-3 and TRBJ2-7; 9 bases match TRBD2. The CDR3 spans 17 residues. Germline V CDR1 and CDR2: MNHEY, SVGEGT. V lost 0 bases to trimming and J lost 2 bases; unmatched junction nucleotides: 8. CDR3 region: CASSYSPTREGTYEQYF. CDR3 sequence (DNA): TGTGCCAGCAGTTACTCTCCCACGCGGGAGGGGACCTACGAGCAGTACTTC.

This chain connects TRBV5-1 to TRBJ2-1, with D possibly matching TRBD2 (6 bases). CDR3 length: 16 amino acids. Trimming left V 4 bases short and J 3 bases short, with 17 bases between. Per germline, CDR1 SGHRS and CDR2 YFSETQ. The CDR3 DNA is TGCGCCAGCAGCCCAAGGCGGCTAGCGAACTACAATGAGCAGTTCTTC. This gives the protein CASSPRRLANYNEQFF.

This chain connects TRBV7-9 to TRBJ1-5; 9 bases align to TRBD1. The CDR3 covers 14 residues. Germline V gene lookup returns CDR1 SEHNR and CDR2 FQNEAQ (reference sequence). V shed 6 bases and J 7 bases; nucleotides not matched to a gene: 7. The CDR3 nucleotides are TGTGCCAGCAGTTCCGGGACAGGGATCCAGCCCCAGCATTTT. Translated: CASSSGTGIQPQHF.

The gene calls are TRBV5-1 and TRBJ1-2, with no clear D. This CDR3 contains 13 residues. With 0 bases removed from V and 6 bases from J, the gap between germline ends came to 9 bases. Looked up from germline, CDR1 is SGHRS and CDR2 is YFSETQ. CDR3 in amino acids: CASSLGLRDGYTF. The CDR3, as DNA: TGCGCCAGCAGCTTGGGTTTGCGGGATGGCTACACCTTC.

Written as DNA, the CDR3 is TGTGCCAGCAGTGAACGGGGTAAGGCCACTGAAGCTTTCTTT. It specifies CASSERGKATEAFF. This chain joins TRBV2 and TRBJ1-1, with D unclear. CDR3 length: 14 amino acids. Trimming cost V 2 bases and J 4 bases, with 11 bases left between them. Germline CDR1 and CDR2: SNHLY and FYNNEI.

This chain uses TRBV19 with TRBJ1-5, with 7 nucleotides matching TRBD1. Germline values: CDR1 LNHDA, CDR2 SQIVND (reference sequence). The CDR3 length is 16 residues. V was pared by 5 bases and J by 6 bases, with 13 bases of the junction left unmatched. The CDR3 nucleotides read TGTGCCAGTAGTCCCCCGCGACAGGGATCAAGTCAGCCCCAGCATTTT. This sequence encodes CASSPPRQGSSQPQHF.